This is a list of T cell receptor beta chains from one sample in a study of human T cells and chemical hapten exposure. In TCRdb, the RACE reads were re-called with MiXCR into one record per CDR3 protein. This sample has 40,000 to 45,000 distinct CDR3 sequences, with 3.7% found just once. Sequenced: whole blood. The receptor source for this set is a human donor in good health. Some clones in this sample may be carry-over from other donors' samples. CDR3s include the opening cysteine and the closing phenylalanine or tryptophan. The D gene is left open where the match is weak. Clone size is given for some rows only: seen once, a few or many times, or a class if the clone is expanded.

cdr3_aa cdr3_nt clone_size j_call v_call d_call
CASSREGMNTEAFF TGCGCCAGCAGCCGCGAGGGGATGAACACTGAAGCTTTCTTT few TRBJ1-1 TRBV5-1 NA
CASSLPLWKLGVNTGELFF TGTGCCAGCAGTTTACCCTTATGGAAGCTAGGGGTCAACACCGGGGAGCTGTTTTTT few TRBJ2-2 TRBV28 NA
CSARVGGFNPDYYTF TGCAGTGCTAGAGTTGGGGGATTCAACCCGGACTACTACACCTTC few TRBJ1-2 TRBV20-1 NA
CASSQEGRGRLNEQFF TGTGCCAGCAGCCAAGAAGGGAGGGGGCGCCTGAATGAGCAGTTCTTC many TRBJ2-1 TRBV14 NA
CSVLGGEGILEYNEQFF TGCAGCGTCCTAGGGGGAGAGGGGATTTTGGAATACAATGAGCAGTTCTTC many TRBJ2-1 TRBV29-1 NA
CASSFATEAFF TGTGCCAGCAGCTTTGCCACTGAAGCTTTCTTT many TRBJ1-1 TRBV11-2 NA
CASSLLSPGLSNQPQHF TGTGCCAGCAGTTTATTAAGTCCAGGGCTATCAAATCAGCCCCAGCATTTT many TRBJ1-5 TRBV28 NA
CASSPDRVGEKLFF TGTGCCAGCTCACCGGACAGGGTGGGCGAAAAACTGTTTTTT many TRBJ1-4 TRBV18 TRBD1
CASSYNAQGEETQYF TGTGCCAGCAGTTACAACGCCCAGGGAGAAGAGACCCAGTACTTC many TRBJ2-5 TRBV6-2/TRBV6-3 NA
CASSHVTVTNSPLHF TGCGCCAGCAGCCATGTGACAGTAACAAATTCACCCCTCCACTTT few TRBJ1-6 TRBV4-1 NA
CASSSGVLYEQYF TGTGCCAGCAGCTCGGGCGTCCTCTACGAGCAGTACTTC NA TRBJ2-7 TRBV7-9 NA
CASCAVGGPTDEQFF TGTGCCAGCTGCGCTGTGGGAGGGCCTACCGATGAGCAGTTCTTC few TRBJ2-1 TRBV14 TRBD2
CASRPGQINSPLHF TGTGCCAGCAGACCCGGGCAGATTAATTCACCCCTCCACTTT many TRBJ1-6 TRBV28 NA
CASSSPTDTEAFF TGTGCCAGCAGCTCTCCGACAGATACTGAAGCTTTCTTT many TRBJ1-1 TRBV12-3/TRBV12-4 NA
CATSVYSTGLETQYF TGTGCCACCTCAGTTTATAGTACAGGGCTGGAGACCCAGTACTTC NA TRBJ2-5 TRBV28 NA
CASGQGSSYEQYF TGTGCCTCAGGGCAGGGTTCCTCCTACGAGCAGTACTTC many TRBJ2-7 TRBV10-3 NA
CATSDPSGGPGNTIYF TGTGCCACCAGTGACCCGTCCGGTGGACCTGGAAACACCATATATTTT NA TRBJ1-3 TRBV24-1 NA
CASSRRIDYGYTF TGTGCCAGCAGTCGACGGATAGACTATGGCTACACCTTC few TRBJ1-2 TRBV13 NA
CASSEKNTGELFF TGTGCCAGCAGTGAGAAGAACACCGGGGAGCTGTTTTTT few TRBJ2-2 TRBV6-4 NA
CASSLVRQGASQPQHF TGTGCCAGCAGTTTAGTAAGACAGGGGGCGTCCCAGCCCCAGCATTTT many TRBJ1-5 TRBV12-3/TRBV12-4 TRBD1
CASSQGTGESHYGYTF TGTGCCAGCAGCCAAGGGACAGGGGAGTCCCACTATGGCTACACCTTC many TRBJ1-2 TRBV3-1 TRBD1
CASSPRPNEQFF TGTGCCAGCAGTCCCCGTCCTAATGAGCAGTTCTTC many TRBJ2-1 TRBV6-2/TRBV6-3 NA
CASSYSRAAYNEQFF TGTGCCAGCAGTTACTCGAGGGCAGCCTACAATGAGCAGTTCTTC NA TRBJ2-1 TRBV6-2/TRBV6-3 NA
CAWSQARANYGYTF TGTGCCTGGAGCCAAGCCCGGGCTAACTATGGCTACACCTTC NA TRBJ1-2 TRBV30 NA
CSARDAEHPSYEQYF TGCAGTGCCAGGGACGCCGAGCACCCTTCCTACGAGCAGTACTTC few TRBJ2-7 TRBV20-1 NA
CSVDRFNYGYTF TGCAGCGTTGATAGATTTAACTATGGCTACACCTTC many TRBJ1-2 TRBV29-1 NA
CASSLGGVGYTF TGTGCCAGCAGTTTAGGTGGGGTTGGCTACACCTTC NA TRBJ1-2 TRBV28 NA
CATSVSLAGRGEQFF TGTGCCACCAGTGTCTCACTAGCGGGACGCGGTGAGCAGTTCTTC few TRBJ2-1 TRBV24-1 TRBD2
CASSLQTLYYEQYF TGTGCCAGCAGTTTACAGACCCTCTACTACGAGCAGTACTTC many TRBJ2-7 TRBV28 NA
CASSFVLAGAAGIFTDTQYF TGTGCCAGCAGTTTTGTCTTGGCGGGGGCGGCGGGGATTTTCACAGATACGCAGTATTTT many TRBJ2-3 TRBV28 NA
CASSGRDTSYEQYF TGTGCCAGCAGCGGCCGGGACACTTCCTACGAGCAGTACTTC many TRBJ2-7 TRBV7-8 NA